Listed below are T cell receptor beta chains from one sample, sequenced in a study of T cell changes during pregnancy in multiple sclerosis. The table came from immunoSEQ multiplex PCR; TCRdb's copy has only in-frame clones and leaves some out. The data show 60,000 to 65,000 clones, 90% seen once. Specimen: peripheral blood, collected in the second trimester of pregnancy. These receptor sequences come from a female donor in good health, enrolled as a control in a pregnancy study. CDR3s include the opening cysteine and the closing phenylalanine or tryptophan. A D gene is named only where the DNA matches it firmly. Expanded clones get a size class; other rows say once, few or many, or leave the size out.

v_gene: TRBV6-1; j_gene: TRBJ2-3; d_gene: TRBD1; abundance: NA; CDR3aa: CASSEGTGRPDTQYF; CDR3nt: TGTGCCAGCAGTGAAGGGACAGGCCGCCCAGATACGCAGTATTTT
v_gene: TRBV29-1; j_gene: TRBJ2-3; d_gene: TRBD1; abundance: NA; CDR3aa: CSAPPSGRGSTDTQYF; CDR3nt: TGCAGCGCCCCCCCGTCCGGCAGGGGGTCCACAGATACGCAGTATTTT
v_gene: TRBV19; j_gene: TRBJ1-2; d_gene: NA; abundance: few; CDR3aa: CASSIDRTPKIFF; CDR3nt: TGTGCCAGTAGTATAGATCGTACCCCTAAGATCTTCTTC
v_gene: TRBV5-6; j_gene: TRBJ1-2; d_gene: NA; abundance: NA; CDR3aa: CASSRSVVGDYGYTF; CDR3nt: TGTGCCAGCAGCCGGTCCGTGGTCGGGGACTATGGCTACACCTTC
v_gene: TRBV5-4; j_gene: TRBJ1-1; d_gene: NA; abundance: NA; CDR3aa: CASSQTEANTEAFF; CDR3nt: TGTGCCAGCAGCCAGACAGAGGCGAACACTGAAGCTTTCTTT
v_gene: TRBV11-1; j_gene: TRBJ1-2; d_gene: NA; abundance: NA; CDR3aa: CASSVTANYGYTF; CDR3nt: TGTGCCAGCAGCGTGACAGCTAACTATGGCTACACCTTC
v_gene: TRBV19; j_gene: TRBJ2-1; d_gene: NA; abundance: NA; CDR3aa: CASSITGFTNEQFF; CDR3nt: TGTGCCAGTAGTATAACAGGGTTCACAAATGAGCAGTTCTTC
v_gene: TRBV9; j_gene: TRBJ1-6; d_gene: NA; abundance: NA; CDR3aa: CASSVVGGNSPLHF; CDR3nt: TGTGCCAGCAGCGTAGTGGGAGGTAATTCACCCCTCCACTTT
v_gene: TRBV11-2; j_gene: TRBJ2-7; d_gene: NA; abundance: NA; CDR3aa: CASSFGPAYEQYF; CDR3nt: TGTGCCAGCAGCTTTGGGCCCGCCTACGAGCAGTACTTC
v_gene: TRBV29-1; j_gene: TRBJ2-7; d_gene: TRBD1; abundance: NA; CDR3aa: CSVSPRGLYEQYF; CDR3nt: TGCAGCGTTTCCCCCAGGGGGCTCTACGAGCAGTACTTC
v_gene: TRBV5-4; j_gene: TRBJ2-1; d_gene: NA; abundance: NA; CDR3aa: CASSHNTRYNEQFF; CDR3nt: TGTGCCAGCAGCCATAACACCCGTTACAATGAGCAGTTCTTC
v_gene: TRBV2; j_gene: TRBJ2-1; d_gene: NA; abundance: NA; CDR3aa: CASSRRGEQFF; CDR3nt: TGTGCCAGCAGTCGTAGGGGTGAGCAGTTCTTC
v_gene: TRBV11-2; j_gene: TRBJ2-7; d_gene: NA; abundance: NA; CDR3aa: CASSSPDSSYEQYF; CDR3nt: TGTGCCAGCAGCTCCCCGGACAGCTCCTACGAGCAGTACTTC
v_gene: TRBV4-1; j_gene: TRBJ2-5; d_gene: NA; abundance: NA; CDR3aa: CASSQLQVETQYF; CDR3nt: TGCGCCAGCAGCCAATTACAGGTAGAGACCCAGTACTTC
v_gene: TRBV27; j_gene: TRBJ2-1; d_gene: TRBD2; abundance: NA; CDR3aa: CASTAGTSGSEQFF; CDR3nt: TGTGCCAGCACGGCCGGGACTAGCGGGAGTGAGCAGTTCTTC
v_gene: TRBV6-6; j_gene: TRBJ2-1; d_gene: TRBD1; abundance: NA; CDR3aa: CASSDRGSGYNEQFF; CDR3nt: TGTGCCAGCAGCGACAGGGGGTCAGGTTACAATGAGCAGTTCTTC
v_gene: TRBV7-8; j_gene: TRBJ2-1; d_gene: TRBD2; abundance: NA; CDR3aa: CASSRLRLAGGNEQFF; CDR3nt: TGTGCCAGCAGCCGCCTCCGGCTAGCGGGAGGGAATGAGCAGTTCTTC
v_gene: TRBV13; j_gene: TRBJ2-3; d_gene: TRBD2; abundance: NA; CDR3aa: CASSLGAGADTQYF; CDR3nt: TGTGCCAGCAGCTTAGGAGCGGGGGCGGATACGCAGTATTTT
v_gene: TRBV7-2; j_gene: TRBJ2-7; d_gene: TRBD2; abundance: NA; CDR3aa: CASSLVLAGGYGYEQYF; CDR3nt: TGTGCCAGCAGCTTAGTTCTAGCGGGGGGGTACGGATACGAGCAGTACTTC
v_gene: TRBV9; j_gene: TRBJ1-1; d_gene: NA; abundance: few; CDR3aa: CASSVNSHTEAFF; CDR3nt: TGTGCCAGCAGCGTAAACAGTCACACTGAAGCTTTCTTT
v_gene: TRBV10-3; j_gene: TRBJ2-5; d_gene: TRBD2; abundance: NA; CDR3aa: CAISPVGRETQYF; CDR3nt: TGTGCCATCAGTCCCGTCGGGAGGGAGACCCAGTACTTC
v_gene: TRBV15; j_gene: TRBJ1-4; d_gene: TRBD1; abundance: NA; CDR3aa: CATSRDRTGGKLFF; CDR3nt: TGTGCCACCAGCAGAGATCGGACAGGTGGAAAACTGTTTTTT
v_gene: TRBV29-1; j_gene: TRBJ1-1; d_gene: NA; abundance: NA; CDR3aa: CSVQTGSNTEAFF; CDR3nt: TGCAGCGTCCAGACAGGATCGAACACTGAAGCTTTCTTT
v_gene: TRBV6-5; j_gene: TRBJ2-7; d_gene: NA; abundance: once; CDR3aa: CASSPPGVYEQYF; CDR3nt: TGTGCCAGCAGTCCCCCAGGGGTTTACGAGCAGTACTTC
v_gene: TRBV19; j_gene: TRBJ1-4; d_gene: NA; abundance: NA; CDR3aa: CATGVQGDEKLFF; CDR3nt: TGTGCCACAGGCGTACAGGGAGACGAAAAACTGTTTTTT
v_gene: TRBV4-2; j_gene: TRBJ1-6; d_gene: TRBD1; abundance: NA; CDR3aa: CASSQGTGLDSPLHF; CDR3nt: TGTGCCAGCAGCCAAGGGACAGGGCTCGATTCACCCCTCCACTTT
v_gene: TRBV27; j_gene: TRBJ1-5; d_gene: NA; abundance: NA; CDR3aa: CASSLGVDSDQPQHF; CDR3nt: TGTGCCAGCAGTTTGGGAGTGGACTCGGATCAGCCCCAGCATTTT
v_gene: TRBV25-1; j_gene: TRBJ1-2; d_gene: NA; abundance: NA; CDR3aa: CASSGSGTAALGYTF; CDR3nt: TGTGCCAGCAGTGGTAGTGGTACAGCCGCCCTTGGCTACACCTTC